Sequencing of this T cell receptor (beta chain) was carried out in a study of CD8 T cells in ankylosing spondylitis. Study-wide findings and caveats: Significantly higher representation of disease-linked clones was reported for matched ankylosing spondylitis synovial fluid. Roughly eight highly homologous variants formed a TCR beta motif that appeared characteristic of ankylosing spondylitis blood.

TCRdb independently ran MiXCR on the 5' RACE reads; one entry per CDR3 protein. The data show roughly 150,000 distinct CDR3 sequences, with about 7.3% seen just once and about an eighth held by the top ten. This clonotype was picked up many times. Its matching antigen is unknown. The CDR3 length is 12 residues. Trimming left V 0 bases short and J 3 bases short, with 4 bases between. Looked up from germline, CDR1 is SGHRS and CDR2 is YFSETQ. Specimen: blood, either unsorted or a sorted T cell fraction (not recorded which). This chain links TRBV5-1 with TRBJ2-7, with D unresolved. This receptor was obtained from a female donor with ankylosing spondylitis or in good health (not recorded which). The CDR3 reads CASSLDDYEQYF. In nucleotides, the CDR3 is TGCGCCAGCAGCTTGGATGACTACGAGCAGTACTTC.